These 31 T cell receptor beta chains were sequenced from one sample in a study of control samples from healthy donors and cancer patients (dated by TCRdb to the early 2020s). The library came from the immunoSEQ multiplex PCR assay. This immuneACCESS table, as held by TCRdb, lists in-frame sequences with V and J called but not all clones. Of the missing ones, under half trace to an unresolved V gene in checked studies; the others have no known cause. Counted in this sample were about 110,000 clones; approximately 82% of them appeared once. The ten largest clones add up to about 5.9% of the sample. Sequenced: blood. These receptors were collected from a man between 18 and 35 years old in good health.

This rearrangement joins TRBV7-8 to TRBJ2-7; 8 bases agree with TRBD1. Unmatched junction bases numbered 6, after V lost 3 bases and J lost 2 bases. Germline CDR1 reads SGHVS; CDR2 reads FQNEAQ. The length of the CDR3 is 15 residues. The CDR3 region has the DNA TGTGCCAGCAGCTTCTCGGCAGGGGGCACCTACGAGCAGTACTTC. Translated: CASSFSAGGTYEQYF.

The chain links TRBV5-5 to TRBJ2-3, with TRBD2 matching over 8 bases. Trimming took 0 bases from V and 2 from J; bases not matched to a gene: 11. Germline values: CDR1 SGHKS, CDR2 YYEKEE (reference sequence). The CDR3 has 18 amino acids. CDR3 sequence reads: CASSLDTEREPFTDTQYF. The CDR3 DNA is TGTGCCAGCAGCTTGGATACCGAGCGGGAGCCGTTCACAGATACGCAGTATTTT. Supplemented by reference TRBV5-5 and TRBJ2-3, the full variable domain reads DAGVTQSPTHLIKTRGQQVTLRCSPISGHKSVSWYQQVLGQGPQFIFQYYEKEERGRGNFPDRFSARQFPNYSSELNVNALLLGDSALYLCASSLDTEREPFTDTQYFGPGTRLTVL.

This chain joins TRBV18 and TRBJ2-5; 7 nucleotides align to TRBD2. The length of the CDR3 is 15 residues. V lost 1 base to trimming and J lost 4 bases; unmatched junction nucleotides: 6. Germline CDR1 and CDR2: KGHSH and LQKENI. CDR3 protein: CASSPRTGEGETQYF. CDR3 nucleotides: TGTGCCAGCTCACCACGAACTGGGGAGGGAGAGACCCAGTACTTC.

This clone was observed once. CDR3 loop: CASSFPVVGGRNGYTF. The CDR3, as DNA: TGTGCCAGCAGTTTCCCAGTCGTGGGGGGAAGGAATGGCTACACCTTC. J is TRBJ1-2 and V is TRBV6-6; weak D call: TRBD1 (5 bases). The CDR3 loop spans 16 amino acids. V was pared by 4 bases and J by 6 bases, with 21 bases between. Germline CDR1 is MNHNY and CDR2 is SVGAGI (reference sequence).

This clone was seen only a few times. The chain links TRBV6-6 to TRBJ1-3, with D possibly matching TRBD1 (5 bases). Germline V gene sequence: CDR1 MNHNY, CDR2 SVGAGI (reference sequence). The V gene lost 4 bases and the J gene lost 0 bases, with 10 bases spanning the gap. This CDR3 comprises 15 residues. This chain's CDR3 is CASSLGPSSGNTIYF. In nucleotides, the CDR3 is TGTGCCAGCAGTTTGGGACCGAGCTCTGGAAACACCATATATTTT.

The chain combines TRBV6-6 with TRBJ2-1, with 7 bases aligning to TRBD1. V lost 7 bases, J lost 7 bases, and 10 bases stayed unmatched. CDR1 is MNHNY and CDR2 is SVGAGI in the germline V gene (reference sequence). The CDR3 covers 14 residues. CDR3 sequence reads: CASIKPGQRNEQFF. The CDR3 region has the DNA TGTGCCAGCATTAAACCGGGACAGAGAAATGAGCAGTTCTTC.

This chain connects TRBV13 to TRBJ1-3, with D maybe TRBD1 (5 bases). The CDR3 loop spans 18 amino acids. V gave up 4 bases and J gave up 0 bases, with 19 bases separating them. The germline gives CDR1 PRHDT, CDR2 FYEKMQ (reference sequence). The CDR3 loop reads CASSSMLARGVSGNTIYF. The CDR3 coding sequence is TGTGCCAGCAGCTCGATGCTGGCAAGGGGAGTCTCTGGAAACACCATATATTTT.

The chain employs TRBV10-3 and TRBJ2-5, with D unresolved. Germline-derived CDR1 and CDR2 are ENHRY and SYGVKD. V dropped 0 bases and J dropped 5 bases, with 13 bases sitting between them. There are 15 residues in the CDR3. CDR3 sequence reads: CAISESGNGWETQYF. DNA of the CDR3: TGTGCCATCAGTGAGTCCGGCAACGGGTGGGAGACCCAGTACTTC.

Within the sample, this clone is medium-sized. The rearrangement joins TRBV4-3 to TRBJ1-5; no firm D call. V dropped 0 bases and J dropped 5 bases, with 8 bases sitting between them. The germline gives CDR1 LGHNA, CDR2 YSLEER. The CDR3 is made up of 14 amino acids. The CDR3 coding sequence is TGCGCCAGCAGCCAAGATCGGCAGTATCAGCCCCAGCATTTT. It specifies CASSQDRQYQPQHF.

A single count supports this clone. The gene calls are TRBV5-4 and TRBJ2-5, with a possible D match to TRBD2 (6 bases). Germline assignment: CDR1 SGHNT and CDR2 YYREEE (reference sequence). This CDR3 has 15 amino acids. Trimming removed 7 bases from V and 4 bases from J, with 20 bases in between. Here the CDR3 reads CASEVYGEAIETQYF. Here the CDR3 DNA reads TGTGCCAGCGAAGTGTACGGGGAGGCGATAGAGACCCAGTACTTC.

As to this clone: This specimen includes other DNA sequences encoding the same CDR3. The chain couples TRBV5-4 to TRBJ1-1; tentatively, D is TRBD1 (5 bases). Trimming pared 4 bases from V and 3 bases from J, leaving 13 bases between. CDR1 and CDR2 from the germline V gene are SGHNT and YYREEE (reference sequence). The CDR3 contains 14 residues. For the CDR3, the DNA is TGTGCCAGCAGCCGACGGGACCGGGACACTGAAGCTTTCTTT. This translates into CASSRRDRDTEAFF.

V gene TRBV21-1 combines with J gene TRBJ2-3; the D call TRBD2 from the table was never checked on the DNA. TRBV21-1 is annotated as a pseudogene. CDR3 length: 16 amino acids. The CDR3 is CASSKDHADYTDTQYF. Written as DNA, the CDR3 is TGTGCCAGCAGCAAAGATCATGCGGACTACACAGATACGCAGTATTTT.

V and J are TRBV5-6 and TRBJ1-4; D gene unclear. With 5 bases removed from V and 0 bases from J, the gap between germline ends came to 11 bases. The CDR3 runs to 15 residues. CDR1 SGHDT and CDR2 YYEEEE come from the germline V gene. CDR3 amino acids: CASSFRVATNEKLFF. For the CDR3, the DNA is TGTGCCAGCAGTTTTAGAGTCGCAACTAATGAAAAACTGTTTTTT.

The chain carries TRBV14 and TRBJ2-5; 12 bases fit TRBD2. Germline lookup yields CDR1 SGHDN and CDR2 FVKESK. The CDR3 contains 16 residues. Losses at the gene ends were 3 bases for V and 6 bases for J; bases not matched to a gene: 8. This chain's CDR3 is CASSHLASGGVKTQYF. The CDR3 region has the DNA TGTGCCAGCAGCCATTTGGCTAGCGGGGGGGTAAAGACCCAGTACTTC.

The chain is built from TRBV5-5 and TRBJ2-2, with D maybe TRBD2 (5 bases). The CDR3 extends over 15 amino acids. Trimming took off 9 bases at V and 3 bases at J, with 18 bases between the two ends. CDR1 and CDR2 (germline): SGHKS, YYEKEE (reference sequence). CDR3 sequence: CATKSRAGDTGELFF. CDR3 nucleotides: TGTGCCACCAAGTCACGCGCCGGGGACACCGGGGAGCTGTTTTTT.

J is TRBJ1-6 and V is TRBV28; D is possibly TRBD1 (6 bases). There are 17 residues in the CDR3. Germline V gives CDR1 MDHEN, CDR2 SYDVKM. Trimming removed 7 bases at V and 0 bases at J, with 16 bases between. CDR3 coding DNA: TGTGCCAGCACCACAGGGCCCTTGAGCTCCTATAATTCACCCCTCCACTTT. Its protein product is CASTTGPLSSYNSPLHF.

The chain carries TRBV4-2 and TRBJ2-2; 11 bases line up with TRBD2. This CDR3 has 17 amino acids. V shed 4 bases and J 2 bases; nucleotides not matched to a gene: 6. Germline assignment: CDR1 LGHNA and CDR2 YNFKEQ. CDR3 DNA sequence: TGTGCCAGCAGCCGCACTAGCGGGGGCCAAAACACCGGGGAGCTGTTTTTT. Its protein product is CASSRTSGGQNTGELFF.

In DNA form, the CDR3 reads TGTGCCAGCAGCGCCCGGGACGTCAATCAGCCCCAGCATTTT. Its translation is CASSARDVNQPQHF. The genes are TRBV9 and TRBJ1-5; D possibly corresponds to TRBD1 (5 bases). This CDR3 comprises 14 residues. CDR1 is SGDLS, CDR2 YYNGEE, per germline. Between the trimmed V and J ends, which lost 3 bases and 3 bases, there was a span of 10 bases.

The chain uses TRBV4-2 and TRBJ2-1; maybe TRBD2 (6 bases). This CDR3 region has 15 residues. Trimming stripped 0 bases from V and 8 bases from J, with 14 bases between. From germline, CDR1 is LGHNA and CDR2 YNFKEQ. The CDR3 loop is CASSQEGTVGDEQFF. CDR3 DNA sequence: TGTGCCAGCAGCCAAGAGGGGACTGTAGGAGATGAGCAGTTCTTC.

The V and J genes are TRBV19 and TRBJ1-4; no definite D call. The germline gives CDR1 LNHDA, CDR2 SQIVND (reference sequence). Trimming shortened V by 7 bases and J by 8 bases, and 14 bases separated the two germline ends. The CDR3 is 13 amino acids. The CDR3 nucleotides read TGTGCCAGTACTGAGACATCGGCGGAAAAACTGTTTTTT. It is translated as CASTETSAEKLFF.

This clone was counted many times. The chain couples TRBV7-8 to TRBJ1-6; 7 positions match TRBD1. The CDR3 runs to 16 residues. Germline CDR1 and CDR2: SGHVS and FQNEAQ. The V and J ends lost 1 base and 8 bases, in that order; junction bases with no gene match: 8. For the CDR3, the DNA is TGTGCCAGCAGCTTAGAGATAGGGGGCTGGGATTCACCCCTCCACTTT. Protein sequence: CASSLEIGGWDSPLHF.

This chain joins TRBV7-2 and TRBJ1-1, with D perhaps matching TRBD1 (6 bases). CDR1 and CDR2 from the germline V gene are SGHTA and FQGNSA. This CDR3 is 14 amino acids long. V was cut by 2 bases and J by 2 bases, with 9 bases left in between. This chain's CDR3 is CASSLIGTNTEAFF. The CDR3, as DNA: TGTGCCAGCAGCTTAATAGGGACAAACACTGAAGCTTTCTTT.

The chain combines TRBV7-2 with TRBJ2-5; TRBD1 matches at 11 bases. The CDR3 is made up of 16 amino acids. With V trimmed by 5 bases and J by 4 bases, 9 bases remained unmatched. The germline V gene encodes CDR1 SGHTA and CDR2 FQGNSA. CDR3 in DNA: TGTGCCAGCAGCCCCAGAGGACAGGGGGCTGGAGAGACCCAGTACTTC. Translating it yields CASSPRGQGAGETQYF. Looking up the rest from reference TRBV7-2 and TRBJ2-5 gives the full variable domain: GAGVSQSPSNKVTEKGKDVELRCDPISGHTALYWYRQSLGQGLEFLIYFQGNSAPDKSGLPSDRFSAERTGGSVSTLTIQRTQQEDSAVYLCASSPRGQGAGETQYFGPGTRLLVL.

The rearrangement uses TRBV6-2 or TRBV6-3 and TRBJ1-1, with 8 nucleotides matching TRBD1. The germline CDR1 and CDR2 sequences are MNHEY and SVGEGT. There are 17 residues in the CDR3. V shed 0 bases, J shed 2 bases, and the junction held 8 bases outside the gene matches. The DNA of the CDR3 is TGTGCCAGCAGTTACTCTGTCAGGGGGCGAAATAACACTGAAGCTTTCTTT. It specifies CASSYSVRGRNNTEAFF.

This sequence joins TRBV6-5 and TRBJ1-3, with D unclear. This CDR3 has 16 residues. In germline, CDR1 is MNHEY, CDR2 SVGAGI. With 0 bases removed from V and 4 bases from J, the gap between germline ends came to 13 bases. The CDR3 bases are TGTGCCAGCAGTTACTCGGCAGCGTTAACCGGAAACACCATATATTTT. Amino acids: CASSYSAALTGNTIYF.

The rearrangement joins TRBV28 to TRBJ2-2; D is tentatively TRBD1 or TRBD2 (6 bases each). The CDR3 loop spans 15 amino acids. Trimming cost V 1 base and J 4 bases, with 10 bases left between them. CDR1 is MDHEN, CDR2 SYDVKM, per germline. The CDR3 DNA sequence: TGTGCCAGCAGTTTATCCGGAGGGGGCACCGGGGAGCTGTTTTTT. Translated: CASSLSGGGTGELFF. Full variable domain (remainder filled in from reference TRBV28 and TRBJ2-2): DVKVTQSSRYLVKRTGEKVFLECVQDMDHENMFWYRQDPGLGLRLIYFSYDVKMKEKGDIPEGYSVSREKKERFSLILESASTNQTSMYLCASSLSGGGTGELFFGEGSRLTVL.

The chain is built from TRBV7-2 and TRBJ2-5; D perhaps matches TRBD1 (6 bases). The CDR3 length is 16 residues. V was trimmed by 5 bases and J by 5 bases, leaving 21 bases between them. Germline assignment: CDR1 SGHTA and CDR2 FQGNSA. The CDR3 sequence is CASSPQDSIPPETQYF. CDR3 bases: TGTGCCAGCAGCCCACAGGACAGTATCCCCCCGGAGACCCAGTACTTC. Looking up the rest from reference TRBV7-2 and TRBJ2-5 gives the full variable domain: GAGVSQSPSNKVTEKGKDVELRCDPISGHTALYWYRQSLGQGLEFLIYFQGNSAPDKSGLPSDRFSAERTGGSVSTLTIQRTQQEDSAVYLCASSPQDSIPPETQYFGPGTRLLVL.

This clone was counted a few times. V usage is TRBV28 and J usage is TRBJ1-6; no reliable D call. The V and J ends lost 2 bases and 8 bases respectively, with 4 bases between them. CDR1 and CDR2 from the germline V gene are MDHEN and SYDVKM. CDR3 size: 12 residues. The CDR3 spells CASSLLDSPLHF. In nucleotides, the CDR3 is TGTGCCAGCAGTTTACTCGATTCACCCCTCCACTTT.

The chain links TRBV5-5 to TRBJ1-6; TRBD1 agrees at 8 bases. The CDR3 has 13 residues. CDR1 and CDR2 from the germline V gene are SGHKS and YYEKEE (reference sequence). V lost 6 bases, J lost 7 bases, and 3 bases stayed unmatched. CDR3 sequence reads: CASTGQVNSPLHF. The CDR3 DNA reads TGTGCCAGCACGGGACAGGTCAATTCACCCCTCCACTTT.

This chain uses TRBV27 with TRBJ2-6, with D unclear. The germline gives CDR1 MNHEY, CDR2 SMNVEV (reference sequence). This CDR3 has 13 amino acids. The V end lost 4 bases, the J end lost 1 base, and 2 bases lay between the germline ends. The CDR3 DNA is TGTGCCAGCAGTTCTTCTGGGGCCAACGTCCTGACTTTC. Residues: CASSSSGANVLTF. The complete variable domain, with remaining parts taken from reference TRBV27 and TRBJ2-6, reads EAQVTQNPRYLITVTGKKLTVTCSQNMNHEYMSWYRQDPGLGLRQIYYSMNVEVTDKGDVPEGYKVSRKEKRNFPLILESPSPNQTSLYFCASSSSGANVLTFGAGSRLTVL.

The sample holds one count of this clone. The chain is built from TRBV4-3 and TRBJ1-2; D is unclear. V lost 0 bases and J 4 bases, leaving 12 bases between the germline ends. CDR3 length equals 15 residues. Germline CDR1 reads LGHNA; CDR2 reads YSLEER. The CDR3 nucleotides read TGCGCCAGCAGCCAAGATTATAAAGGATTCTATGGCTACACCTTC. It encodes CASSQDYKGFYGYTF.